This T cell receptor (beta chain) derives from a study of post-analysis software for immune sequencing data. Overall study context: The patients showed relapsing-remitting, secondary progressive and progressive-relapsing multiple sclerosis courses.

The CDR3 totals 16 residues. Trimming took 2 bases from V and 4 from J, leaving 17 bases between them. This clonotype was seen a handful of times. Antigen: not known. Presence of unique molecular identifiers characterized the TCR beta cDNA libraries. T cells numbering about 0.95 to 11 million gave rise to 450,000 to 550,000 cDNA molecules. Each CDR3 protein is one row after TCRdb ran MiXCR on the PCR reads. The sample shows fewer than 850,000 distinct CDR3 sequences, under 60% of them seen only once. Broader study findings: There were five TRBV segments more frequent in patients than controls, and TRBV5-6, TRBV5-1 and TRBV20-1 were among them. Samples prepared in the same batch strongly co-clustered by F measure. Significantly lower normalized Chao1 diversity was found in patients with multiple sclerosis relative to controls.

The receptor comes from a girl between 10 and 17 years old with multiple sclerosis. This rearrangement joins TRBV12-3 or TRBV12-4 to TRBJ2-5, with a tentative D call TRBD1 (5 bases). Sequenced: blood. CDR3 bases: TGTGCCAGCAGTTTAAGGTGGCCCGGTAGGGGAGAGACCCAGTACTTC. Its protein product is CASSLRWPGRGETQYF.